This T cell receptor beta chain was sequenced during a study of blood T cell repertoires in COVID-19 (dated by TCRdb to the early 2020s). Study-wide context: Samples from collaborators originated in the United States, Italy and Spain and spanned both the acute and convalescent phases of COVID-19. Subjects who had been exposed to COVID-19, were actively infected with it, or had recovered from it provided the deeply sampled blood TCRbeta repertoires that made up the dataset. The samples were drawn from the first 160 participants of the ongoing ImmuneRACE study and from 1,254 subjects provided by 6 global collaborators. The prospective study material was composed of cDNA or gDNA derived from T cells, B-cell-depleted T cells, or PBMCs. A de-identified subject ID, COVID-19 status, age in years and sex were almost always included in the sample metadata. The repertoires were made available in a free public database intended to serve as a resource for research on the immune response to SARS-CoV-2. Where HLA class I and class II types were available, the types were taken from metadata supplied by the sample provider, not from assay-based typing. General conclusions and limits of the study: The amount of clinical and demographic metadata varied by source and participant and was provided uncurated.

The count of this clone is one. Its recognized antigen is unknown. The record has no base qualities; no much larger clone is one base away. Whole blood was collected in K2EDTA tubes by collaborating institutions according to the institutions' own protocols. Collaborator samples were shipped for TCRbeta analysis as frozen whole blood, isolated PBMCs, or DNA extracted from either sample type. TCRbeta CDR3 regions were amplified from genomic DNA using the immunoSEQ Assay, a bias-controlled multiplex PCR. Processing in the source paper ran as follows. Within the assay, amplification of reference gene primers was used to estimate how many nucleated cells each sample contained. To quantify the absolute abundance of each unique TCRbeta CDR3 rearrangement, sequence reads were collapsed and filtered. For each sample, productive Simpson clonality was calculated as the square root of Simpson's diversity index over productive rearrangements. Here the immuneACCESS table is served through TCRdb, limited to in-frame sequences with V and J called. Missing clones are a known gap in these copies; in checked studies unresolved V genes cover under half, and the rest lacks a known reason. V, J and clone size are those of that table, while D and trimming were read from the DNA. The sample includes more than 85,000 clones, with about 78% observed a single time. Jointly, the top ten make up about 4.1% of the sample.

CDR1 and CDR2, looked up from the germline V gene, are SGHRS and YFSETQ. Trimming accounts for 4 bases at V and 2 bases at J, while the number of junction bases matched to no gene is 5. The CDR3 holds 15 amino acids from the cysteine to the phenylalanine. This entry keeps only the CDR3 DNA: 45 bases, framed from base 1. Sequencing input: peripheral blood. This clonotype originated in a human donor in a cohort sampled during active or convalescent COVID-19. In this chain, TRBV5-1 is recombined with TRBJ2-5, with TRBD1 identical over 10 junction bases. The DNA sequence is given as TGCGCCAGCAGCAGGGGACAGGGGATACAAGAGACCCAGTACTTC. Translated, it gives CASSRGQGIQETQYF.